The 2 T cell receptor beta chains given below trace back to one sample, sequenced in a study of graft-versus-host responses after intestinal transplantation. Their antigen targets remain unknown. Sequencing was performed with immunoSEQ multiplex PCR; in TCRdb, only in-frame clones are kept and a portion is missing. Of 130,000 to 150,000 clones in the sample, nearly 95% were seen once. The material was unstimulated CD4+ T cells sorted from spleen or lymph node cells, obtained before intestinal transplant. The receptor source for this set is a human donor who received an intestinal transplant.

The chain is built from TRBV29-1 and TRBJ1-1, with D unresolved. The CDR3 sequence is 13 residues long. With 3 bases removed from V and 0 bases from J, the gap between germline ends came to 8 bases. Germline V gene sequence: CDR1 SQVTM, CDR2 ANQGSEA. In nucleotides, the CDR3 is TGCAGCGTTGAGGAGGACCTGAACACTGAAGCTTTCTTT. It codes for CSVEEDLNTEAFF.

The chain combines TRBV5-6 with TRBJ2-7; D gene unclear. The ends were cut back, 3 bases at V and 3 bases at J, with 13 bases in the middle. The CDR3 length is 14 residues. From germline, CDR1 is SGHDT and CDR2 YYEEEE. The CDR3 nucleotides read TGTGCCAGCAGCTGGGGTAGGGATTTCTACGAGCAGTACTTC. Residues: CASSWGRDFYEQYF.